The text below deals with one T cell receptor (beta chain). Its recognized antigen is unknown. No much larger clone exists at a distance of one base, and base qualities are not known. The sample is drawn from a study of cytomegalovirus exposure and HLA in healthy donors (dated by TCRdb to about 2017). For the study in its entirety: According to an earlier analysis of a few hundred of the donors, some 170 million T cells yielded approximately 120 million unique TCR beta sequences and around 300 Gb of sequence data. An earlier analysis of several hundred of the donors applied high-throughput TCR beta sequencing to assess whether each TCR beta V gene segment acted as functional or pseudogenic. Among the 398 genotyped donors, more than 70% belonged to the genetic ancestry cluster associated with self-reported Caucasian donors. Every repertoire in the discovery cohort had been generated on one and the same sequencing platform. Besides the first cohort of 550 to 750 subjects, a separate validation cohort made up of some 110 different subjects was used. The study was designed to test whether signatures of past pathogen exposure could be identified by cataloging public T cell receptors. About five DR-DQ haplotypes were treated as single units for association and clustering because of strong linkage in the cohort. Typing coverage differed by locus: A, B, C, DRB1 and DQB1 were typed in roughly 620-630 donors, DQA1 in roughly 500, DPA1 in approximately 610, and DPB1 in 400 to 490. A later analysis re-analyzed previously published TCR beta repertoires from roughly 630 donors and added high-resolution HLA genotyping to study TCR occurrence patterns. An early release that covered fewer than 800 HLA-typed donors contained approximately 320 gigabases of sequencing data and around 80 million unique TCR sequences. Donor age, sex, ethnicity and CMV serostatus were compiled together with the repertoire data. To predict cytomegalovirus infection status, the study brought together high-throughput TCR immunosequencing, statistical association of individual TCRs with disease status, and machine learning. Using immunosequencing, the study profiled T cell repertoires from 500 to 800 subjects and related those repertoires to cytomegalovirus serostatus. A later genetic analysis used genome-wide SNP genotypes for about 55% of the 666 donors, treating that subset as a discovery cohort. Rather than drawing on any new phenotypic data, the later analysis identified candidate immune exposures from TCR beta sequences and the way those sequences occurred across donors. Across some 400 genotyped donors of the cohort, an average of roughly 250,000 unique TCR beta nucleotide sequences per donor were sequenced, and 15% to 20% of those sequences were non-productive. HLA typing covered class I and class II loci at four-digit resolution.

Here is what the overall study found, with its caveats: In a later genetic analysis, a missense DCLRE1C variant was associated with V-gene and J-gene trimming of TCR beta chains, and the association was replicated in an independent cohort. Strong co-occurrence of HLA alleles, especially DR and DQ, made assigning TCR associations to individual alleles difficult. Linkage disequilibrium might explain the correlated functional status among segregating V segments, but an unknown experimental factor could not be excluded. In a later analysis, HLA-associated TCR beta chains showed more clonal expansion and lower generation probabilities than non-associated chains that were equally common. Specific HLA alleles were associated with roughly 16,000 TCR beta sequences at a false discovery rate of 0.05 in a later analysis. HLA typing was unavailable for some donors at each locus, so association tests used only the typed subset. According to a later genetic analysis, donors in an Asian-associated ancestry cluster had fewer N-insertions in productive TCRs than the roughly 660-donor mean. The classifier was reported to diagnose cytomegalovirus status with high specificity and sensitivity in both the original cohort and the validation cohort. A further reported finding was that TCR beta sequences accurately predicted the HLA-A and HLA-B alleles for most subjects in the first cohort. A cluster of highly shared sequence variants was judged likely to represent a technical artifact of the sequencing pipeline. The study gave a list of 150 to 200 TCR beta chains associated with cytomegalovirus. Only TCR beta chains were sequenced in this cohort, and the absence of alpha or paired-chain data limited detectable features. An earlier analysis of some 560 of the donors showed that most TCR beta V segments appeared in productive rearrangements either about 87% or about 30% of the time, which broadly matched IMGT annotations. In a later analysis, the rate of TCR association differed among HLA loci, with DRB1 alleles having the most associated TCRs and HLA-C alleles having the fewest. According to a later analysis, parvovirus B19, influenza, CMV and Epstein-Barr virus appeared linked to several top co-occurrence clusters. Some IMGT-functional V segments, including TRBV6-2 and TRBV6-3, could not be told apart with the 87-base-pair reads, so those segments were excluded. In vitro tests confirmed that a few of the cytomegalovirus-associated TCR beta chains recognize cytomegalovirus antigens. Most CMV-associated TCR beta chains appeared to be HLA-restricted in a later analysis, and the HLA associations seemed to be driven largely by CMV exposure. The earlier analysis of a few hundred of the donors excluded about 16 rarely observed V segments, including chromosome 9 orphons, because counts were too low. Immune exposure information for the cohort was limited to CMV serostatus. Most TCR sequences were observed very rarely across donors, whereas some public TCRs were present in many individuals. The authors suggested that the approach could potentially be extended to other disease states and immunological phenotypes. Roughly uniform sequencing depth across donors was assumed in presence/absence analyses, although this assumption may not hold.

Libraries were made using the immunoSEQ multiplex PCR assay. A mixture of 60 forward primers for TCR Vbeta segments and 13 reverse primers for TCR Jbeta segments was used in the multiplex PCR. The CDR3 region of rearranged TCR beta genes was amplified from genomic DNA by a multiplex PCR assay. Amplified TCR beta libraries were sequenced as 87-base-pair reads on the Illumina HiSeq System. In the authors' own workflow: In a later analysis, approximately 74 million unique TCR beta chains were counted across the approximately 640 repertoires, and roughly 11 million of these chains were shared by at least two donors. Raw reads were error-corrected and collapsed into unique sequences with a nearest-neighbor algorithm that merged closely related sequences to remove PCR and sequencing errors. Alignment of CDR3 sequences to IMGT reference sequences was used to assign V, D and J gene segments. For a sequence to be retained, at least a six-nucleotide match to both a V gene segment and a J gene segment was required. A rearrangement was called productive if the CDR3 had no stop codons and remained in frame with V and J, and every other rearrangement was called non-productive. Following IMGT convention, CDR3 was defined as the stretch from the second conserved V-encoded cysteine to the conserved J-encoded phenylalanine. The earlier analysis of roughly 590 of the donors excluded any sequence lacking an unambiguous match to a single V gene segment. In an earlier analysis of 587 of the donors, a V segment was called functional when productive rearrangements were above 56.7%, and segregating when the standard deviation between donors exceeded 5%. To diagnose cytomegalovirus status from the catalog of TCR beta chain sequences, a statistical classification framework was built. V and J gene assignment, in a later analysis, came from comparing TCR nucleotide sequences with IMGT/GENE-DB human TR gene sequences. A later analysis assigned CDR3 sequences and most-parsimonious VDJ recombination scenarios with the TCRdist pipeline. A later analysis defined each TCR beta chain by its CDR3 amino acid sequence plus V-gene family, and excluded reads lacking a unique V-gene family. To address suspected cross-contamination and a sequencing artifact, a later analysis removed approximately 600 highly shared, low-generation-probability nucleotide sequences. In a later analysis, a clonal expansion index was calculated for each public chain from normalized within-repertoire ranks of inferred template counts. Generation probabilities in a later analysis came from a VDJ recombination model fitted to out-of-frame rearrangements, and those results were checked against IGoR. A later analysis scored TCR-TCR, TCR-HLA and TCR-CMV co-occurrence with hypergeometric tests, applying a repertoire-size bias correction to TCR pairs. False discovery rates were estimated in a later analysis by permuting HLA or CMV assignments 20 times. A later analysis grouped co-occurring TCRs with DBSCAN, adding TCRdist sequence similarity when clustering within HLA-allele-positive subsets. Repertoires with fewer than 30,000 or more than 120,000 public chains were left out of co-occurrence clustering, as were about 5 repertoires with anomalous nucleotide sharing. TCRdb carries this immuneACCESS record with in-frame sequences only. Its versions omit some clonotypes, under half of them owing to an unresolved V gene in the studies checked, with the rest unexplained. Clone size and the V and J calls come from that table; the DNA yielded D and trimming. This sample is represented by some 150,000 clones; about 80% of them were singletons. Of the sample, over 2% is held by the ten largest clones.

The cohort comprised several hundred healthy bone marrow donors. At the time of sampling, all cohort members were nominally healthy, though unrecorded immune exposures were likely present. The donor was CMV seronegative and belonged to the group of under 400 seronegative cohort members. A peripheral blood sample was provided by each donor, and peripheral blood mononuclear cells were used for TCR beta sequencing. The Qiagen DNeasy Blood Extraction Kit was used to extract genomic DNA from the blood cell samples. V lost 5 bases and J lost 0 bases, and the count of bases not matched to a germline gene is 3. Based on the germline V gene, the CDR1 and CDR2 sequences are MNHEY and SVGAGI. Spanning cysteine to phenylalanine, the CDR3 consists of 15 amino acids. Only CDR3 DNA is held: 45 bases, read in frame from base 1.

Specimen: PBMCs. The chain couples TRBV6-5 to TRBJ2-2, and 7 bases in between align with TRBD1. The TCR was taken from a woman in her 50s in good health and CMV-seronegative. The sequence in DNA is TGTGCCAGCAGTCAGGACAGGCCGAACACCGGGGAGCTGTTTTTT. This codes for CASSQDRPNTGELFF.